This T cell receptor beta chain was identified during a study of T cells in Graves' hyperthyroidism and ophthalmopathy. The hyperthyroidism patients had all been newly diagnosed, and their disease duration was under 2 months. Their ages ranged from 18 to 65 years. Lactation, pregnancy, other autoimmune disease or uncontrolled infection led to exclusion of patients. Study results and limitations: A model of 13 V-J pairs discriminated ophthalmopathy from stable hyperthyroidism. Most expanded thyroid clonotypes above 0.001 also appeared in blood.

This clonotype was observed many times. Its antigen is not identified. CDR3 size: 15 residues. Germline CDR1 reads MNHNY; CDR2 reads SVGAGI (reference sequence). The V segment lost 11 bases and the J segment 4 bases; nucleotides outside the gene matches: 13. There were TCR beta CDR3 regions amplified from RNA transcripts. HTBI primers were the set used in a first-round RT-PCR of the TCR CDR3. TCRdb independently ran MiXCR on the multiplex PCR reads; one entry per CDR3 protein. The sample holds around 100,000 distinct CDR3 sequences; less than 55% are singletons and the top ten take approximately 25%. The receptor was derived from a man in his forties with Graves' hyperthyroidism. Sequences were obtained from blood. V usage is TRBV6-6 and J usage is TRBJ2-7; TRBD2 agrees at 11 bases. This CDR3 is CAHSSVAGGIYEQYF. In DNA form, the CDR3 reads TGTGCCCATAGCAGCGTAGCGGGAGGGATTTACGAGCAGTACTTC.